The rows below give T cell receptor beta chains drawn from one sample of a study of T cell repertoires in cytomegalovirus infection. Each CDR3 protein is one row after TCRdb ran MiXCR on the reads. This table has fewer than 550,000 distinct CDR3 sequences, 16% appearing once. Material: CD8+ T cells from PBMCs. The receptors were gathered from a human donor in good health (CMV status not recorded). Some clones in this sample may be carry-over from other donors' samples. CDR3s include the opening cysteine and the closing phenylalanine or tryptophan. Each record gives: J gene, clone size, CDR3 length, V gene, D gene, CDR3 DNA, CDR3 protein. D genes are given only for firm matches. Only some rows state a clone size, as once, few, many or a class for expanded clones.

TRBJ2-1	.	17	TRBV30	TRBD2	TGTGCCTGGAGTGTAAGGGGGCCCCTAGCGGGATACAATGAGCAGTTCTTC	CAWSVRGPLAGYNEQFF
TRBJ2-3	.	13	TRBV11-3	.	TGTGCCAGCAGCATCGGACACGGAGATACGCAGTATTTT	CASSIGHGDTQYF
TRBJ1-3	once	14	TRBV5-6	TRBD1	TGTGCCAGCAGCTTCGGGACAGTTGAAAACACCATATATTTT	CASSFGTVENTIYF
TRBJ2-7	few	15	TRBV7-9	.	TGTGCCAGCAGCCCCCGGGCCGCCGGGAGTTACGAGCAGTACTTC	CASSPRAAGSYEQYF
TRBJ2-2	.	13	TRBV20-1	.	TGCAGTGCTCTTGCCCTGAACACCGGGGAGCTGTTTTTT	CSALALNTGELFF
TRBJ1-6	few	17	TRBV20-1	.	TGCAGTGCTAGGTGGGGGGAGATGTTCTCCTATAATTCACCCCTCCACTTT	CSARWGEMFSYNSPLHF
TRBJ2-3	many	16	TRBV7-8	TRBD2	TGTGCCAGCAGCTTTCAGCGGGGGGTTAGCACAGATACGCAGTATTTT	CASSFQRGVSTDTQYF
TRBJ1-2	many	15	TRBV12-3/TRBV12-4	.	TGTGCCAGCAGTTTAGGGAGACGGGGGGCGAATGGCTACACCTTC	CASSLGRRGANGYTF
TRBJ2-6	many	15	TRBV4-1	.	TGCGCCAGCAGCCCCTGGTGGGCAGGGGCCAACGTCCTGACTTTC	CASSPWWAGANVLTF
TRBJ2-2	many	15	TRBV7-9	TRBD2	TGTGCCAGCAGCGCCCGACTAGCGCACACCGGGGAGCTGTTTTTT	CASSARLAHTGELFF
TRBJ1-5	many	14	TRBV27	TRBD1	TGTGCCAGCAGTTTCTCAGGGGGAGGTCAGCCCCAGCATTTT	CASSFSGGGQPQHF
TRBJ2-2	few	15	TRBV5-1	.	TGCGCCAGCAGCTTGAGGTTTGGGGAGACCGGGGAGCTGTTTTTT	CASSLRFGETGELFF
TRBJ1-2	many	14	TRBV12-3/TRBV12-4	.	TGTGCCAGCAGTTTAGGGATCGGAACTTATGGCTACACCTTC	CASSLGIGTYGYTF
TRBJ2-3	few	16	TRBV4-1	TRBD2	TGCGCCAGCAGCCCACTAGCGGGAGGGGTAGTAGATACGCAGTATTTT	CASSPLAGGVVDTQYF
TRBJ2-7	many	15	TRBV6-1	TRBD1	TGTGCCAGCAGTGAAGAGACAGGGGGGTCCTACGAGCAGTACTTC	CASSEETGGSYEQYF
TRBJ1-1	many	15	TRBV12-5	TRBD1	TGTGCTAGTGGTTTGGCGGGACAGGGTACAGGTGAAGCTTTCTTT	CASGLAGQGTGEAFF
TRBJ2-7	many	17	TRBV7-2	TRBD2	TGTGCCAGCAGCTTACGGGCGATGTGGGAGGGCCAAAACGAGCAGTACTTC	CASSLRAMWEGQNEQYF
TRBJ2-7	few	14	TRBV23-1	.	TGCGCCAGCAGTCAGAGGGGCCCGTCCTACGAGCAGTACTTC	CASSQRGPSYEQYF
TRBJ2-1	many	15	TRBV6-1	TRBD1	TGTGCCAGCGGTGAGGGGGCGGCGTCCTACAATGAGCAGTTCTTC	CASGEGAASYNEQFF
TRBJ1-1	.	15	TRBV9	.	TGTGCCAGCAGCATAGACAGTTTTGGGAGCCCTGAAGCTTTCTTT	CASSIDSFGSPEAFF
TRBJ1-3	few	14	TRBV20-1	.	TGCAGTGCTAGAGTTGGAGGGGTTCGAAACACCATATATTTT	CSARVGGVRNTIYF
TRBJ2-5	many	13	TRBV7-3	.	TGTGCCAGCAGCCCGGGACAAAGAGAGACCCAGTACTTC	CASSPGQRETQYF
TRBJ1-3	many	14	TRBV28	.	TGTGCCAGCAACCCCACAGAGAAAGGGAACACCATATATTTT	CASNPTEKGNTIYF
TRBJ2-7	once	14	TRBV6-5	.	TGTGCCAGCAGTTACTCGGGTACAGTCGGGGAGCAGTACTTC	CASSYSGTVGEQYF
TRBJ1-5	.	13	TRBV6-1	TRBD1	TGTGCCAGCAGGGGACAGGGGTATCAGCCCCAGCATTTT	CASRGQGYQPQHF